The rows below give T cell receptor beta chains drawn from one sample of a study of radiotherapy plus CTLA-4 blockade in lung cancer. Clones were sequenced by immunoSEQ multiplex PCR, and TCRdb holds only the in-frame ones, with some missing. The sample has some 37,000 clones, around 77% seen once; the top ten hold 11%. The sample in question was peripheral blood, obtained from a patient treated with radiotherapy plus ipilimumab. The source is a human donor with non-small cell lung cancer who had stable disease on radiotherapy plus ipilimumab. Each CDR3 is given with its conserved first and last residue. A D gene is named only where the DNA matches it firmly. A row's size may be missing; if present it is once, few, many or a size class.

J gene,D gene,clone size,V gene,CDR3 DNA,CDR3 protein
TRBJ2-7,.,.,TRBV25-1,TGTGCCAGCAGTCCCAGCGGTTACGAGCAGTACTTC,CASSPSGYEQYF
TRBJ1-4,TRBD1,once,TRBV5-1,TGCGCCAGCAGCTTGGGCGATACAGGGGGCTCTGAAAAACTGTTTTTT,CASSLGDTGGSEKLFF
TRBJ2-7,.,.,TRBV11-3,TGTGCCAGCAGCCTAGACAGCTACGAGCAGTACTTC,CASSLDSYEQYF
TRBJ1-1,TRBD1,large,TRBV5-8,TGTGCCAGCAGCTCGACAGGGTTCGGCACTGAAGCTTTCTTT,CASSSTGFGTEAFF
TRBJ1-5,TRBD1,.,TRBV15,TGTGCCACCAGCAAGGGGACAGGGGGCTATAGCAATCAGCCCCAGCATTTT,CATSKGTGGYSNQPQHF
TRBJ2-7,.,once,TRBV5-4,TGTGCCAGCAGCTGGGGACTCTCCTACGAGCAGTACTTC,CASSWGLSYEQYF
TRBJ2-1,TRBD1,once,TRBV11-2,TGTGCCAGCAGCTTATATGCAGGGGGCTCGAATGAGCAGTTCTTC,CASSLYAGGSNEQFF
TRBJ1-1,TRBD1,.,TRBV7-2,TGTGCCAGCAGCTTAAAAGGACAGGGGGTCACTGAAGCTTTCTTT,CASSLKGQGVTEAFF
TRBJ1-1,.,.,TRBV10-3,TGTGCCATCAGTGAGCGACAGGTAAACACTGAAGCTTTCTTT,CAISERQVNTEAFF
TRBJ2-7,.,.,TRBV10-3,TGTGCCATCAGTGCCGGGACAACAATCTACGAGCAGTACTTC,CAISAGTTIYEQYF
TRBJ1-1,TRBD1,.,TRBV19,TGTGCCAGTAGTATGCCCGGGACAGACACTGAAGCTTTCTTT,CASSMPGTDTEAFF
TRBJ2-7,TRBD1,few,TRBV5-1,TGCGCCAGCAGCTTCACAGGGGGAGAGTCCTACGAGCAGTACTTC,CASSFTGGESYEQYF
TRBJ1-2,.,.,TRBV7-6,TGTGCCAGCGGAACAGAGCTTGGCTACACCTTC,CASGTELGYTF
TRBJ2-7,TRBD1,.,TRBV5-5,TGTGCCAGCAGCTTGCGGACAGGGTTCGCCTACGAGCAGTACTTC,CASSLRTGFAYEQYF
TRBJ1-3,.,.,TRBV10-3,TGTGCCATCAGTGGGGGGGGAAAGCTCTCTGGAAACACCATATATTTT,CAISGGGKLSGNTIYF
TRBJ1-5,.,.,TRBV29-1,TGCAGCGTTGGCAGGGGTCAGCCCCAGCATTTT,CSVGRGQPQHF
TRBJ1-1,TRBD1,few,TRBV30,TGTGCCTACAACAGGGGCGAGTGGACTGAAGCTTTCTTT,CAYNRGEWTEAFF
TRBJ2-2,.,.,TRBV11-3,TGTGCCAGCAGCCACACAGCGAACACCGGGGAGCTGTTTTTT,CASSHTANTGELFF
TRBJ1-1,.,.,TRBV6-6,TGTGCCGCCCACGGGGGGAACACTGAAGCTTTCTTT,CAAHGGNTEAFF
TRBJ1-1,.,.,TRBV18,TGTGCCAGCTCACCACCGGGCAGGGTAGGGACTGAAGCTTTCTTT,CASSPPGRVGTEAFF
TRBJ2-7,TRBD1,.,TRBV6-1,TGTGCCAGCATAAGGGGGCGAGCCTACGAGCAGTACTTC,CASIRGRAYEQYF
TRBJ2-2,.,.,TRBV11-2,TGTGCCAGCAGCCCCAAAGAGGTGGGGGAGCTGTTTTTT,CASSPKEVGELFF
TRBJ2-5,.,.,TRBV7-3,TGTGCCAGCAGCTTCACAGGGACGGAGACCCAGTACTTC,CASSFTGTETQYF
TRBJ1-5,.,many,TRBV7-2,TGTGCCAGCAGCTCCCGGGAGGGTCAGCCCCAGCATTTT,CASSSREGQPQHF
TRBJ1-3,.,.,TRBV18,TGTGCCAGCTCACCCGATGGGGGCCTTGGGGCCACCATATATTTT,CASSPDGGLGATIYF
TRBJ1-6,.,few,TRBV5-4,TGTGCCAGCAGCTTAGCGGGACACACAAATTCACCCCTCCACTTT,CASSLAGHTNSPLHF
TRBJ1-1,TRBD1,once,TRBV18,TGTGCCAGCTCTTACCGACAGGGTGACACTGAAGCTTTCTTT,CASSYRQGDTEAFF
TRBJ1-4,TRBD1,.,TRBV7-2,TGTGCCAGCAGCCTCAAACGGACAGGGTTAAATGAAAAACTGTTTTTT,CASSLKRTGLNEKLFF
TRBJ2-1,.,large,TRBV7-9,TGTGCCAGCAGCCGAGGTGGGGGGAATGAGCAGTTCTTC,CASSRGGGNEQFF
TRBJ2-7,.,.,TRBV9,TGTGCCAGCAGCGTGAGCCAGCAGGCCTACGAGCAGTACTTC,CASSVSQQAYEQYF
TRBJ1-4,.,.,TRBV5-1,TGCGCCAGCAGCCCTGGGGGGGTCGGTGAAAAACTGTTTTTT,CASSPGGVGEKLFF
TRBJ2-3,.,.,TRBV7-2,TGTGCCAGCAGCTTAGCGTCTAGGAATCAAGATACGCAGTATTTT,CASSLASRNQDTQYF
TRBJ1-6,.,.,TRBV30,TGTGCCTGGAGTAAGGACACAAATTCACCCCTCCACTTT,CAWSKDTNSPLHF
TRBJ2-1,TRBD2,.,TRBV5-1,TGCGCCAGCAGCTCGACTAGCGGGGGCTTTAGCTCCTACAATGAGCAGTTCTTC,CASSSTSGGFSSYNEQFF
TRBJ2-5,.,.,TRBV7-3,TGTGCCAGCAGCTTAACGGGGCCGGCGGAGACCCAGTACTTC,CASSLTGPAETQYF
TRBJ2-7,.,.,TRBV18,TGTGCCAGCTCACCGGCCGCAGGGTGGGGCGAGCAGTACTTC,CASSPAAGWGEQYF
TRBJ1-1,.,.,TRBV7-3,TGTGCCAGCAGCTTTACATGGAACACTGAAGCTTTCTTT,CASSFTWNTEAFF
TRBJ1-2,.,.,TRBV2,TGTGCCAGCAGAGCAGGGTCCCCTATATATGGCTACACCTTC,CASRAGSPIYGYTF
TRBJ2-4,TRBD1,.,TRBV4-2,TGTGCCAGCAGCCAAGTGATTGGGACAGGGACGAACATTCAGTACTTC,CASSQVIGTGTNIQYF
TRBJ2-7,.,.,TRBV15,TGTGCCACCAGCAGGGCTCCCCCCGGGGCCTACGAGCAGTACTTC,CATSRAPPGAYEQYF
TRBJ2-1,.,.,TRBV7-6,TGTGCCAGCAGCTTAGTACTGGACAAGGCGAATGAGCAGTTCTTC,CASSLVLDKANEQFF
TRBJ2-3,TRBD1,.,TRBV10-3,TGTGCCATCAGTGAGCCGACAGGGGAGGACATGGATACGCAGTATTTT,CAISEPTGEDMDTQYF
TRBJ1-5,TRBD1,once,TRBV19,TGTGCCAGTAGTTCTCCGGGACAGGGCAGCAATCAGCCCCAGCATTTT,CASSSPGQGSNQPQHF
TRBJ1-1,.,few,TRBV28,TGTGCCAGCAGTCTAACAGGGAGACCTGAAGCTTTCTTT,CASSLTGRPEAFF
TRBJ1-2,TRBD1,.,TRBV5-1,TGCGCCAGCAGCTTAGGACAGGAGGACTATGGCTACACCTTC,CASSLGQEDYGYTF
TRBJ2-1,.,.,TRBV7-2,TGTGCCAGCAGCCCAACAGGCTATGAGCAGTTCTTC,CASSPTGYEQFF
TRBJ2-5,TRBD1,few,TRBV7-2,TGTGCCAGCAGCCGGAAAGGGACAGGGTCTCCAGAGACCCAGTACTTC,CASSRKGTGSPETQYF
TRBJ1-4,.,.,TRBV4-1,TGCGCCAGCAGCCGGGGCCTCGGGACTAATGAAAAACTGTTTTTT,CASSRGLGTNEKLFF